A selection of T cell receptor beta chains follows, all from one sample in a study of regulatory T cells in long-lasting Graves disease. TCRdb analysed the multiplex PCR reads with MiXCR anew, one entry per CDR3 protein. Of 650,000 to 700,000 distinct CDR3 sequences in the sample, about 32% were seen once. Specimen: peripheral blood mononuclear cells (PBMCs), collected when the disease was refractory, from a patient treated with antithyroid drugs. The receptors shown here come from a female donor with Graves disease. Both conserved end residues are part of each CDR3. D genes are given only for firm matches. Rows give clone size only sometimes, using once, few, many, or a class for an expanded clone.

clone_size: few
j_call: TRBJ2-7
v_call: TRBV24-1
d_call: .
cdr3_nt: TGTGCCACCGGGGGCAGGGACGGACCCCCGGAGGACGAGCAGTACTTC
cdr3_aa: CATGGRDGPPEDEQYF

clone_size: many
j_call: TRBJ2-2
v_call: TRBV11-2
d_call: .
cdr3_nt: TGTGCCAGCAGCTACGGGACTTTTAACACCGGGGAGCTGTTTTTT
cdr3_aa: CASSYGTFNTGELFF

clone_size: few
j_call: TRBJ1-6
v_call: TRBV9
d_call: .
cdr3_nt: TGTGCCAGCAGCGCCCTAGACAGTAGTTCACCCCTCCACTTT
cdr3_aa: CASSALDSSSPLHF

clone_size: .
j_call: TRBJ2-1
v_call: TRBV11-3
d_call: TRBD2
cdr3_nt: TGTGCCAGCAGCTTAAGCGGGAGATGGGATGAGCAGTTCTTC
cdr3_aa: CASSLSGRWDEQFF

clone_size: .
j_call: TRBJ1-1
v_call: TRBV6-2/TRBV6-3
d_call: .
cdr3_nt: TGTGCCAGCAGAAGAAAGGGGACAAAAAACACTGAAGCTTTCTTT
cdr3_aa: CASRRKGTKNTEAFF

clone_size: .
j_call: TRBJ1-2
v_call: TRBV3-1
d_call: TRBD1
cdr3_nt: TGTGCCAGCAGCCCCGGGACAGGAGAGTACTATGGCTACACCTTC
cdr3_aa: CASSPGTGEYYGYTF

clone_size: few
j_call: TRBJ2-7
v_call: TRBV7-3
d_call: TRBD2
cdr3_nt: TGTGCCAGCAGCCATCTAGCGGGAGGGCCAGGCGAGCAGTACTTC
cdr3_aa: CASSHLAGGPGEQYF

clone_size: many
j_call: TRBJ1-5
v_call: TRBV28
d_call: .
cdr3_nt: TGTGCCAGCAGTGACATGGGGTTAGGGAATCAGCCCCAGCATTTT
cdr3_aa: CASSDMGLGNQPQHF

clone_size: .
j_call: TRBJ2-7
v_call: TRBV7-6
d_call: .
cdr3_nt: TGTGCCAGCAGCCCCCTGTACACGACCGTTTACGAGCAGTACTTC
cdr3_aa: CASSPLYTTVYEQYF

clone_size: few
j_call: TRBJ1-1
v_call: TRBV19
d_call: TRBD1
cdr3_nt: TGTGCCAGTTGGGGGAACAGGGGTTTCAACACTGAAGCTTTCTTT
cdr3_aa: CASWGNRGFNTEAFF

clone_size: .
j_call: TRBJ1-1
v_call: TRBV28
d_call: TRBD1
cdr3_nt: TGTGCCACTCAGCAGGAAGCAGGGGGTATGGCTGAAGCTTTCTTT
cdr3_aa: CATQQEAGGMAEAFF

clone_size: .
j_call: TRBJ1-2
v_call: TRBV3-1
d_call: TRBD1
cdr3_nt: TGTGCCAGCAGCCCCCGGGACAGGGGCCTCGGCTACACCTTC
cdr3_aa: CASSPRDRGLGYTF

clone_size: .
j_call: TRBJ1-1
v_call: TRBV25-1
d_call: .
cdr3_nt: TGTGCCAGCAGTGAATTGGGGGGCGAATCGAACACTGAAGCTTTCTTT
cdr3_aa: CASSELGGESNTEAFF

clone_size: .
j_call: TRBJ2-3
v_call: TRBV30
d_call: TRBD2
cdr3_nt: TGTGCCTGGAGCGAGACAGCGGGACCCCAGTATTTT
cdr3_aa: CAWSETAGPQYF

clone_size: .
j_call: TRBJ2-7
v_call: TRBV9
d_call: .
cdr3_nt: TGTGCCAGCAGCGTAGGTCCCTCGGGGGCGACTCGGGCCTACGAGCAGTACTTC
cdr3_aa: CASSVGPSGATRAYEQYF

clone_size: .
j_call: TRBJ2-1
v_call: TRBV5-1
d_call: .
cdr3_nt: TGCGCCAGCCGGCAGGAAGACTACAATGAGCAGTTCTTC
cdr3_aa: CASRQEDYNEQFF

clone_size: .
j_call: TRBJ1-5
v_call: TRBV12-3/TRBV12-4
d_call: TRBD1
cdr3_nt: TGTGCCAGCAGTCCTACAGGGGTCCGGGGTCAGCCCCAGCATTTT
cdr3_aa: CASSPTGVRGQPQHF

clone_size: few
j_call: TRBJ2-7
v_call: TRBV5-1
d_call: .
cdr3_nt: TGCGCCAGCAGCTCCGATATCAAGGTCTACGAGCAGTACTTC
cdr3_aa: CASSSDIKVYEQYF

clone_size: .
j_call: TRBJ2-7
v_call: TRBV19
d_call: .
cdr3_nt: TGTGCCAGTAGGAACACCCGCTACGAGCAGTACTTC
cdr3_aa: CASRNTRYEQYF

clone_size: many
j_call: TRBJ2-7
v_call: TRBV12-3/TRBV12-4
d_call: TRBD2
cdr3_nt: TGTGCCAGCAGTTTAGGGGCCGGGACTAGCGGCTACGAGCAGTACTTC
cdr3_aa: CASSLGAGTSGYEQYF

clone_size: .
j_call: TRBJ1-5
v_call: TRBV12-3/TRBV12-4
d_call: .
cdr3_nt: TGTGCCAGCAGTGCTCTTCAGGGCACGGCGAGCAATCAGCCCCAGCATTTT
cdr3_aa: CASSALQGTASNQPQHF

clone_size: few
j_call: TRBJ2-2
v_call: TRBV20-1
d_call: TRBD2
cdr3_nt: TGCAGTGCTAGAGTAAGCGGGAGGCGCACCGGGGAGCTGTTTTTT
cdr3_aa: CSARVSGRRTGELFF

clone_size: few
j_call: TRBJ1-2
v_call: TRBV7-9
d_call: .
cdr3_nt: TGTGCCAGCAGCTCTGCCCCCGACTATGGCTACACCTTC
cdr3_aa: CASSSAPDYGYTF

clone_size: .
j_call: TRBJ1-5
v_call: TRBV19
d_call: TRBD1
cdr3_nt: TGTGCCACCAGGTTACAGGGGGGTGAATCACGGCCCCAGCATTTT
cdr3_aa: CATRLQGGESRPQHF

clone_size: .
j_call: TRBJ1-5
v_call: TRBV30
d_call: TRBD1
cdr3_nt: TGTGCCTGGAGTGTAAGGGGGCGGCCCCAGCATTTT
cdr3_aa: CAWSVRGRPQHF

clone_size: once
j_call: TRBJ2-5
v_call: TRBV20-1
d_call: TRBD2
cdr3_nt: TGCAGTGCTCCGGGGGTAGCGGGAGTAGAGACCCAGTACTTC
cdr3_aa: CSAPGVAGVETQYF

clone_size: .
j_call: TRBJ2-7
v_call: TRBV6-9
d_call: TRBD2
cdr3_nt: TGTGCCAGCAGTTATTTGGGGGGGACTAGCGCTTCACGGTACTTC
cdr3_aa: CASSYLGGTSASRYF

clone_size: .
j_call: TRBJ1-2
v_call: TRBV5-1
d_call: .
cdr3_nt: TGCGCCAGCAGTTTGGACGGACCCCTCTATGGCTACACCTTC
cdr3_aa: CASSLDGPLYGYTF

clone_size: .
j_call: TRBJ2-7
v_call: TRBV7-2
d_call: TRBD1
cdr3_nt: TGTGCCAGCAGCGGACAGGTCCGCGAGCAGTACTTC
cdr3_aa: CASSGQVREQYF

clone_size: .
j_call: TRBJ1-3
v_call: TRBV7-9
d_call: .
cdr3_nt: TGTGCCAGCAGCTTTAGGGGGGGCGCGGATGGAAACACCATATATTTT
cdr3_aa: CASSFRGGADGNTIYF

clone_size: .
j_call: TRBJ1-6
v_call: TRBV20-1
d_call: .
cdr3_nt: TGCAGTGCTACAGGCCCTAGGTTCACCCTCCACTTT
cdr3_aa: CSATGPRFTLHF

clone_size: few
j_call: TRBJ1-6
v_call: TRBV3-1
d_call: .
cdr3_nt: TGTGCCAGCAGCCACGAAATCAGGGACGGCCCTAATTCACCCCTCCACTTT
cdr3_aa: CASSHEIRDGPNSPLHF

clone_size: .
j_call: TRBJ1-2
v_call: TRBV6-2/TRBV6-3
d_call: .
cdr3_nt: TGTGCCAGCAGTTACGAAGGCCGAGGGCGAGGCTACACCTTC
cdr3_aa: CASSYEGRGRGYTF

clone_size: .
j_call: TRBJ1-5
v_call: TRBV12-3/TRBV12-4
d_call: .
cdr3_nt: TGTGCCAGCAGTTTAAATAGCCAGAACAATCAGCCCCAGCATTTT
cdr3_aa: CASSLNSQNNQPQHF

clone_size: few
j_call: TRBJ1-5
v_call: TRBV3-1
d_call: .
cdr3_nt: TGTGCCAGCAGCCAAGATTTGGCTCAGCCCCAGCATTTT
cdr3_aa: CASSQDLAQPQHF

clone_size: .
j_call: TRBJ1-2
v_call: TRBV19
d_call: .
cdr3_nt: TGTGCCAGTAGTATATCGTTCATGGAGTTAGCTAACTATGGCTACACCTTC
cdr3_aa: CASSISFMELANYGYTF

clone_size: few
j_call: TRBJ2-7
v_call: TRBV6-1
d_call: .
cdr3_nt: TGTGCCAGCAGTGAAGCGAAGGCCTCCTACGAGCAGTACTTC
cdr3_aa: CASSEAKASYEQYF

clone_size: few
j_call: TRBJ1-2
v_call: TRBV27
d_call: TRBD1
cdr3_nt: TGTGCCAGCAGGGGACAGGTGTTAAACTATGGCTACACCTTC
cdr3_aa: CASRGQVLNYGYTF

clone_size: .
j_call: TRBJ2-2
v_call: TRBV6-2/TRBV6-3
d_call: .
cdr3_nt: TGTGCCAGCACCACGACCCCGGGGGACAGCACGAACACCGGGGAGCTGTTTTTT
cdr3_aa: CASTTTPGDSTNTGELFF

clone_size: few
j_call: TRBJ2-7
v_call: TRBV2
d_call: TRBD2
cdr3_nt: TGTGCCAGCAGTGAAGCGCGCCTAGCGGGATTCTCCTACGAGCAGTACTTC
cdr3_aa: CASSEARLAGFSYEQYF

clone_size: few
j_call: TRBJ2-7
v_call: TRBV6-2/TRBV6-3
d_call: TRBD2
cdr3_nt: TGTGCCAGCAGTTACGGGCTAGCGGGGACCTACGAGCAGTACTTC
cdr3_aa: CASSYGLAGTYEQYF